This T cell receptor beta chain stems from a study of T cell changes during pregnancy in multiple sclerosis. J lost 0 bases, V lost 4 bases, and 11 bases had no gene match. The CDR3 totals 17 residues. Germline values: CDR1 LNHDA, CDR2 SQIVND (reference sequence). Sequencing was performed with immunoSEQ multiplex PCR; in TCRdb, only in-frame clones are kept and a portion is missing. The data contain about 70,000 clones, about 94% of them singletons. The sequencing used peripheral blood, collected in the third trimester of pregnancy. The rearrangement joins TRBV19 to TRBJ1-1; 7 bases are shared with TRBD1. The sequence was obtained from a female donor with multiple sclerosis, enrolled in a pregnancy study. The CDR3 sequence is CASSTLQGRGVNTEAFF. The DNA for the CDR3 is TGTGCCAGTAGTACTCTACAGGGGAGAGGGGTGAACACTGAAGCTTTCTTT. The full variable domain, with the rest looked up from reference TRBV19 and TRBJ1-1, is DGGITQSPKYLFRKEGQNVTLSCEQNLNHDAMYWYRQDPGQGLRLIYYSQIVNDFQKGDIAEGYSVSREKKESFPLTVTSAQKNPTAFYLCASSTLQGRGVNTEAFFGQGTRLTVV.